This is a list of T cell receptor beta chains from one sample in a study of shared clonotypes between healthy human individuals. Sequencing was performed with immunoSEQ multiplex PCR; in TCRdb, only in-frame clones are kept and a portion is missing. In the table there are roughly 2.2 million clones, just under 95% of which are singletons. The sequencing input was naive CD4+ T cells from PBMCs. These receptors came from a young man in good health. Some clones in this sample may be carry-over from other donors' samples. CDR3s include the opening cysteine and the closing phenylalanine or tryptophan. Each record gives: V gene, clone size, D gene, J gene, CDR3 DNA, CDR3 protein. D genes are given only for firm matches. Some rows have no size entry. The others give once, few or many, or a class for an expanded clone.

V: TRBV5-6; size: few; D: .; J: TRBJ1-1; DNA: TGTGCCAGCAGCTTTGCTCAGGGAAACACTGAAGCTTTCTTT; CDR3: CASSFAQGNTEAFF
V: TRBV2; size: .; D: TRBD1; J: TRBJ1-2; DNA: TGTGCCAGCAGCCCTGACAGGGCCCCTGGCTACACCTTC; CDR3: CASSPDRAPGYTF
V: TRBV29-1; size: .; D: TRBD1; J: TRBJ1-1; DNA: TGCAGCGTAAACAGGGGAGGCACTGAAGCTTTCTTT; CDR3: CSVNRGGTEAFF
V: TRBV18; size: .; D: .; J: TRBJ2-6; DNA: TGTGCCAGCTCACCACCTCAGGGTACCGGGGCCAACGTCCTGACTTTC; CDR3: CASSPPQGTGANVLTF
V: TRBV12-1; size: .; D: .; J: TRBJ2-4; DNA: TGTGCCAGCAGCTTTAGTCCAGCGGGCTCAGCCAAAAACATTCAGTACTTC; CDR3: CASSFSPAGSAKNIQYF
V: TRBV6-5; size: .; D: .; J: TRBJ1-4; DNA: TGTGCCAGCAGTTATCGGCCAGCAACCAATGAAAAACTGTTTTTT; CDR3: CASSYRPATNEKLFF
V: TRBV4-1; size: .; D: .; J: TRBJ1-2; DNA: TGCGCCAGCCGCGAGGGAAGGGCCCCCGGAATCCTCTATGGCTACACCTTC; CDR3: CASREGRAPGILYGYTF
V: TRBV18; size: .; D: .; J: TRBJ1-1; DNA: TGTGCCAGCTCGGGGGGAGGGAACACTGAAGCTTTCTTT; CDR3: CASSGGGNTEAFF
V: TRBV7-3; size: .; D: .; J: TRBJ2-2; DNA: TGTGCCAGCAGCCTTAGGGGCACCACCGGGGAGCTGTTTTTT; CDR3: CASSLRGTTGELFF
V: TRBV19; size: .; D: .; J: TRBJ2-3; DNA: TGTGCCAGTAGTATAGATCGGGGGAGGACGGATACGCAGTATTTT; CDR3: CASSIDRGRTDTQYF
V: TRBV5-1; size: .; D: TRBD2; J: TRBJ2-7; DNA: TGCGCCAGCAGCTCGTCTAGCGGGAGTTTAAGGGAGCAGTACTTC; CDR3: CASSSSSGSLREQYF
V: TRBV11-1; size: .; D: TRBD2; J: TRBJ2-3; DNA: TGTGCCAGCAGCTTACTACGGGACTCCCGGGAGGATTTT; CDR3: CASSLLRDSREDF
V: TRBV7-6; size: .; D: .; J: TRBJ2-2; DNA: TGTGCCAGCAGCTCCCCTTCTAACACCGGGGAGCTGTTTTTT; CDR3: CASSSPSNTGELFF
V: TRBV5-4; size: .; D: .; J: TRBJ2-5; DNA: TGTGCCAGCAGCACCGACAGGCAAGAGACCCAGTACTTC; CDR3: CASSTDRQETQYF
V: TRBV10-3; size: .; D: .; J: TRBJ2-3; DNA: TGTGCCATCAGGCAGGGTACAGATACGCAGTATTTT; CDR3: CAIRQGTDTQYF
V: TRBV10-3; size: few; D: .; J: TRBJ2-7; DNA: TGTGCCATCAGTGTGGACACTTCCTACGAGCAGTACTTC; CDR3: CAISVDTSYEQYF
V: TRBV11-2; size: .; D: TRBD2; J: TRBJ2-1; DNA: TGTGCCAGCAGCTCCGGGACTAGCGTCGGCAATGAGCAGTTCTTC; CDR3: CASSSGTSVGNEQFF
V: TRBV5-4; size: .; D: .; J: TRBJ1-1; DNA: TGTGCCAGCAGCTTGGGATCAGGGGCTGGAAACACTGAAGCTTTCTTT; CDR3: CASSLGSGAGNTEAFF
V: TRBV6-4; size: few; D: .; J: TRBJ1-1; DNA: TGTGCCAGCAGTACATATTTGAACACTGAAGCTTTCTTT; CDR3: CASSTYLNTEAFF